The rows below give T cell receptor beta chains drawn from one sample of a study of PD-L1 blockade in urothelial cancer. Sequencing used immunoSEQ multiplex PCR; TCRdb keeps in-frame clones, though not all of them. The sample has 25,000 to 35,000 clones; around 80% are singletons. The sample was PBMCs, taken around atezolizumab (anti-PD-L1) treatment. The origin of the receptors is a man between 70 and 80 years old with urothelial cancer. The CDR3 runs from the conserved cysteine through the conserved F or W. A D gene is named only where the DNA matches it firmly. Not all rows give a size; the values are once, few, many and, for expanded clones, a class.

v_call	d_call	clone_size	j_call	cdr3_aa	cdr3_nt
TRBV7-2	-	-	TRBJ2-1	CASSLAGASYNEQFF	TGTGCCAGCAGCTTAGCAGGGGCTTCCTACAATGAGCAGTTCTTC
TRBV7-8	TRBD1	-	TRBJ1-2	CASSLEGTGANYGYTF	TGTGCCAGCAGCTTGGAAGGGACAGGGGCTAACTATGGCTACACCTTC
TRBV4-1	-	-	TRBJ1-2	CASSQAGTPSYTF	TGCGCCAGCAGCCAAGCGGGTACCCCCTCATACACCTTC
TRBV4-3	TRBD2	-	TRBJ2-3	CASSQTSGGTDTQYF	TGCGCCAGCAGCCAAACTAGCGGGGGCACAGATACGCAGTATTTT
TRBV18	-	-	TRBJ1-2	CASSPDSNYGYTF	TGTGCCAGCTCACCGGACAGCAACTATGGCTACACCTTC
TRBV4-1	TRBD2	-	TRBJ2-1	CASSQGGLTGGPNNEQFF	TGCGCCAGCAGCCAGGGGGGGCTTACGGGAGGGCCCAACAATGAGCAGTTCTTC
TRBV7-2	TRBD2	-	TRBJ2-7	CASSLGGTSSYEQYF	TGTGCCAGCAGCTTAGGTGGGACTAGCTCCTACGAGCAGTACTTC
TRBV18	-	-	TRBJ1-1	CASSPAGQFSMNTEAFF	TGTGCCAGCTCACCGGCTGGACAGTTCTCCATGAACACTGAAGCTTTCTTT
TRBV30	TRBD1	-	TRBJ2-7	CAWSVRQGEQYF	TGTGCCTGGAGTGTACGACAGGGTGAGCAGTACTTC
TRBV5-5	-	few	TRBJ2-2	CASSPRTVNTGELFF	TGTGCCAGCAGCCCAAGGACAGTGAACACCGGGGAGCTGTTTTTT
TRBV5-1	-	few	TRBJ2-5	CASSKGGNQETQYF	TGCGCCAGCAGTAAGGGAGGTAACCAAGAGACCCAGTACTTC
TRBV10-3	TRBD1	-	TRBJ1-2	CATARIQYRGGDGYTF	TGTGCCACCGCCCGTATTCAATACAGGGGGGGGGATGGCTACACCTTC
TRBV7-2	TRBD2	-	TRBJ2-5	CASSLGLAGAQETQYF	TGTGCCAGCAGCTTAGGACTAGCGGGGGCCCAAGAGACCCAGTACTTC
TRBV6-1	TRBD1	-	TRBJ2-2	CASDRVGTGELFF	TGTGCCAGCGACAGGGTCGGCACCGGGGAGCTGTTTTTT
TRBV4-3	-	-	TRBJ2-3	CASSPGVGETTDTQYF	TGCGCCAGCAGCCCGGGGGTAGGGGAAACCACAGATACGCAGTATTTT
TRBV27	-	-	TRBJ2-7	CASSVAGWGYEQYF	TGTGCCAGCAGTGTCGCGGGTTGGGGCTACGAGCAGTACTTC
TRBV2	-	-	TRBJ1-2	CASSGGLRGGYTF	TGTGCCAGCAGTGGAGGACTAAGGGGAGGCTACACCTTC
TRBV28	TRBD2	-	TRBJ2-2	CASRRSGLAGVTGELFF	TGTGCCAGCCGGCGATCGGGACTAGCGGGAGTAACCGGGGAGCTGTTTTTT
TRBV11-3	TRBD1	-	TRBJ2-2	CASSSRDRATGELFF	TGTGCCAGCAGCTCCCGGGACAGGGCCACCGGGGAGCTGTTTTTT
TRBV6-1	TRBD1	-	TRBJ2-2	CASSGPIQGTGELFF	TGTGCCAGCAGCGGACCAATACAGGGGACCGGGGAGCTGTTTTTT
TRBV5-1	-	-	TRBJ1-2	CASSLEGALNYGYTF	TGCGCCAGCAGCCTCGAGGGTGCCCTTAACTATGGCTACACCTTC
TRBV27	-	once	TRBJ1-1	CASSPQVLRTEAFF	TGTGCCAGCAGTCCACAGGTCTTACGGACTGAAGCTTTCTTT
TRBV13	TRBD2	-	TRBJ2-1	CASSALAGGATYNEQFF	TGTGCCAGCAGCGCACTAGCGGGGGGAGCCACCTACAATGAGCAGTTCTTC
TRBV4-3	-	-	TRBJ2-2	CASSQDPRATGELFF	TGCGCCAGCAGCCAAGATCCGAGGGCCACCGGGGAGCTGTTTTTT
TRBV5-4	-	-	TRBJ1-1	CASSTTLSQNTEAFF	TGTGCCAGCAGCACCACCCTTTCACAGAACACTGAAGCTTTCTTT
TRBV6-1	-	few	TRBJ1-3	CASSARRQAGNTIYF	TGTGCCAGCAGTGCTCGTAGGCAGGCGGGAAACACCATATATTTT
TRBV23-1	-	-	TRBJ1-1	CASWAKAASEAFF	TGCGCCAGCTGGGCCAAGGCCGCCTCTGAAGCTTTCTTT